Listed below are T cell receptor beta chains from one sample, sequenced in a study of blood T cell repertoires in COVID-19. Sequencing used immunoSEQ multiplex PCR; TCRdb keeps in-frame clones, though not all of them. The top ten clones hold more than 1.5% of a sample with about 140,000 clones, just under 80% of them seen once. The sequenced sample was peripheral blood. The receptors shown here come from a woman aged 55 to 70 with acute or convalescent COVID-19. CDR3s include the opening cysteine and the closing phenylalanine or tryptophan. The order of the fields is J gene, V gene, D gene, clone size, CDR3 length, CDR3 DNA, CDR3 protein. D genes are given only for firm matches. Clone size appears in some rows only: once, few, many, or a class for an expanded clone.

j_gene: TRBJ2-1
v_gene: TRBV29-1
d_gene: TRBD2
abundance: -
len: 15
CDR3nt: TGCAGCGGGGGTACTGCGGGAGGTTCCTACAATGAGCAGTTCTTC
CDR3aa: CSGGTAGGSYNEQFF

j_gene: TRBJ2-1
v_gene: TRBV6-6
d_gene: -
abundance: -
len: 12
CDR3nt: TGTGCCAGCAAAGAAGAGGGCTATGAGCAGTTCTTC
CDR3aa: CASKEEGYEQFF

j_gene: TRBJ2-7
v_gene: TRBV19
d_gene: -
abundance: few
len: 15
CDR3nt: TGTGCCCTTGGACCGGGACAATATGACTCCTACGAGCAGTACTTC
CDR3aa: CALGPGQYDSYEQYF

j_gene: TRBJ1-1
v_gene: TRBV6-6
d_gene: -
abundance: -
len: 13
CDR3nt: TGTGCCAGCAGTTACCATCCGGGGACTGAAGCTTTCTTT
CDR3aa: CASSYHPGTEAFF

j_gene: TRBJ1-1
v_gene: TRBV25-1
d_gene: -
abundance: -
len: 14
CDR3nt: TGTGCCAGCAGTGAGCACAGGGTGGGGACTGAAGCTTTCTTT
CDR3aa: CASSEHRVGTEAFF

j_gene: TRBJ1-5
v_gene: TRBV5-8
d_gene: TRBD1
abundance: -
len: 18
CDR3nt: TGTGCCAGCAGCTCGAGACAGGGGGGGATCGGTAGCAATCAGCCCCAGCATTTT
CDR3aa: CASSSRQGGIGSNQPQHF

j_gene: TRBJ2-7
v_gene: TRBV12-3/TRBV12-4
d_gene: -
abundance: -
len: 13
CDR3nt: TGTGCCAGCAAGTACCGCGGCTCCTACGAGCAGTACTTC
CDR3aa: CASKYRGSYEQYF

j_gene: TRBJ2-7
v_gene: TRBV11-3
d_gene: TRBD1
abundance: -
len: 13
CDR3nt: TGTGCCAGCAGCTTAGCCACAGGGGACGAGCAGTACTTC
CDR3aa: CASSLATGDEQYF

j_gene: TRBJ2-1
v_gene: TRBV5-4
d_gene: TRBD2
abundance: -
len: 15
CDR3nt: TGTGCCAGCAGCGGGGCGGGAGATACCTACAATGAGCAGTTCTTC
CDR3aa: CASSGAGDTYNEQFF

j_gene: TRBJ2-2
v_gene: TRBV4-2
d_gene: -
abundance: -
len: 16
CDR3nt: TGTGCCAGCAGCCCAGACGTGGGAGTTTCCGCCGGGGAGCTGTTTTTT
CDR3aa: CASSPDVGVSAGELFF

j_gene: TRBJ2-5
v_gene: TRBV6-5
d_gene: TRBD1
abundance: -
len: 16
CDR3nt: TGTGCCAGCAGTTACTCCGGCCCAGGGGGCGGAGAGACCCAGTACTTC
CDR3aa: CASSYSGPGGGETQYF

j_gene: TRBJ2-1
v_gene: TRBV5-1
d_gene: -
abundance: -
len: 12
CDR3nt: TGCGCCAGCAGCTTGGTGTCGAATGAGCAGTTCTTC
CDR3aa: CASSLVSNEQFF

j_gene: TRBJ2-3
v_gene: TRBV14
d_gene: TRBD2
abundance: -
len: 19
CDR3nt: TGTGCCAGCAGCCTCTTCGGTACTAGCGGGAGGTTATACACAGATACGCAGTATTTT
CDR3aa: CASSLFGTSGRLYTDTQYF

j_gene: TRBJ1-4
v_gene: TRBV25-1
d_gene: -
abundance: -
len: 15
CDR3nt: TGTGCCAGCAGTGAAGCGTTAAGAACTAATGAAAAACTGTTTTTT
CDR3aa: CASSEALRTNEKLFF

j_gene: TRBJ1-2
v_gene: TRBV6-5
d_gene: -
abundance: -
len: 14
CDR3nt: TGTGCCAGCAGCACAGGAACAGCTGACTATGGCTACACCTTC
CDR3aa: CASSTGTADYGYTF

j_gene: TRBJ1-3
v_gene: TRBV27
d_gene: TRBD1
abundance: -
len: 15
CDR3nt: TGTGCCAGCAGACGAGGACAGGGCTCTGGAAACACCATATATTTT
CDR3aa: CASRRGQGSGNTIYF

j_gene: TRBJ1-4
v_gene: TRBV2
d_gene: TRBD1
abundance: -
len: 15
CDR3nt: TGTGCCAGCAGCCTTACAGGGGGCGCAGCTGAAAAACTGTTTTTT
CDR3aa: CASSLTGGAAEKLFF

j_gene: TRBJ1-1
v_gene: TRBV5-6
d_gene: TRBD1
abundance: once
len: 15
CDR3nt: TGTGCCAGCAGCTTCAGGGGGTCTCAGAACACTGAAGCTTTCTTT
CDR3aa: CASSFRGSQNTEAFF

j_gene: TRBJ2-1
v_gene: TRBV29-1
d_gene: TRBD2
abundance: -
len: 13
CDR3nt: TGCAGCGCGACTAGCGGGAGAGGCAATGAGCAGTTCTTC
CDR3aa: CSATSGRGNEQFF

j_gene: TRBJ2-5
v_gene: TRBV27
d_gene: -
abundance: once
len: 13
CDR3nt: TGTGCCAGCAGTGCCCTAGACCAAGAGACCCAGTACTTC
CDR3aa: CASSALDQETQYF

j_gene: TRBJ1-4
v_gene: TRBV5-1
d_gene: -
abundance: -
len: 15
CDR3nt: TGCGCCAGCAGCTCCGAGGTGGCAACTAATGAAAAACTGTTTTTT
CDR3aa: CASSSEVATNEKLFF

j_gene: TRBJ2-7
v_gene: TRBV11-2
d_gene: -
abundance: -
len: 16
CDR3nt: TGTGCCAGCAGCTTACGAACAGCTGTGGTCTCTTACGAGCAGTACTTC
CDR3aa: CASSLRTAVVSYEQYF

j_gene: TRBJ2-7
v_gene: TRBV20-1
d_gene: TRBD2
abundance: few
len: 19
CDR3nt: TGCAGTGCTAGTGAGGGGGTTGCTACCACCGGGACTAGCGGCTACGAGCAGTACTTC
CDR3aa: CSASEGVATTGTSGYEQYF

j_gene: TRBJ2-7
v_gene: TRBV7-2
d_gene: -
abundance: -
len: 14
CDR3nt: TGTGCCAGCAGCTACCCGGGAAGGCCCAAGGAGCAGTACTTC
CDR3aa: CASSYPGRPKEQYF

j_gene: TRBJ2-1
v_gene: TRBV5-5
d_gene: -
abundance: -
len: 12
CDR3nt: TGTGCCAGCAGGAAAGGGGTTAATGAGCAGTTCTTC
CDR3aa: CASRKGVNEQFF

j_gene: TRBJ1-2
v_gene: TRBV6-5
d_gene: -
abundance: -
len: 12
CDR3nt: TGTGCCAGCAGTTACCGTGCAGGCGGCTACACCTTC
CDR3aa: CASSYRAGGYTF

j_gene: TRBJ2-1
v_gene: TRBV5-1
d_gene: -
abundance: few
len: 16
CDR3nt: TGCGCCAGCAGCTTGTCGTCTAGCATATCCTACAATGAGCAGTTCTTC
CDR3aa: CASSLSSSISYNEQFF

j_gene: TRBJ1-2
v_gene: TRBV9
d_gene: TRBD1
abundance: -
len: 13
CDR3nt: TGTGCCAGCAGCGGTCGACAGGGCTATGGCTACACCTTC
CDR3aa: CASSGRQGYGYTF

j_gene: TRBJ1-5
v_gene: TRBV5-1
d_gene: TRBD1
abundance: -
len: 15
CDR3nt: TGCGCCAGCAGCTTCACAGGGGATAGCAATCAGCCCCAGCATTTT
CDR3aa: CASSFTGDSNQPQHF

j_gene: TRBJ1-1
v_gene: TRBV30
d_gene: TRBD1
abundance: -
len: 15
CDR3nt: TGTGCCTGGAAAACCCGGGACAGGGGCACCCCTGAAGCTTTCTTT
CDR3aa: CAWKTRDRGTPEAFF